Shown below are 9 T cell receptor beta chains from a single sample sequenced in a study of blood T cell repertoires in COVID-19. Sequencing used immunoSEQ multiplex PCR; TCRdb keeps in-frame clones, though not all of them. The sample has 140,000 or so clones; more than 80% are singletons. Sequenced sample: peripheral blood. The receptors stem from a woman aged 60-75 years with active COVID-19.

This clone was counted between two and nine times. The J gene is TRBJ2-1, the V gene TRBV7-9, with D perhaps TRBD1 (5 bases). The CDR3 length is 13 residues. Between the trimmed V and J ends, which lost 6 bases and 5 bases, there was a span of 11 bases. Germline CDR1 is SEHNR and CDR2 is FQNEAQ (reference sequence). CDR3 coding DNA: TGTGCCAGCAGTACAGGCATAGACAATGAGCAGTTCTTC. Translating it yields CASSTGIDNEQFF.

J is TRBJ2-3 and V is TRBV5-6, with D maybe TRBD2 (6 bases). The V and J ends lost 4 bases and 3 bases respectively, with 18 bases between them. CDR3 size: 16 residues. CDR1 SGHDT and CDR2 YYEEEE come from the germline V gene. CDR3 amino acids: CASSRAGGLRTDTQYF. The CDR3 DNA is TGTGCCAGCAGCCGGGCTGGGGGACTCAGGACAGATACGCAGTATTTT.

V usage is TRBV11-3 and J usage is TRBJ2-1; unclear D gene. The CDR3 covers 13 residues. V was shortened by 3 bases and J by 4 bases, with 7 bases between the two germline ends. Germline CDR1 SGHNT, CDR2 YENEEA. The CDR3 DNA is TGTGCCAGCAGCTTGGAGCTGTACAATGAGCAGTTCTTC. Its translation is CASSLELYNEQFF.

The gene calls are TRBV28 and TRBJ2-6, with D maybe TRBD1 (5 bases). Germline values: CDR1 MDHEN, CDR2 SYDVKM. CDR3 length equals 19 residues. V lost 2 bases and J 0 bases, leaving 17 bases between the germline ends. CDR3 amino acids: CASSLRLTDAISGANVLTF. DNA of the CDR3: TGTGCCAGCAGTTTACGATTGACAGATGCTATCTCTGGGGCCAACGTCCTGACTTTC.

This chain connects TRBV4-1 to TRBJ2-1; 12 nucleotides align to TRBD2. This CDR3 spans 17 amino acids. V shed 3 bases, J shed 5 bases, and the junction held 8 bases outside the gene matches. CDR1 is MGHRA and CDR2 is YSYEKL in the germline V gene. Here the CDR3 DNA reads TGCGCCAGCAGCCAGGGGGGTTGGACTAGCGGGAACAATGAGCAGTTCTTC. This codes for CASSQGGWTSGNNEQFF.

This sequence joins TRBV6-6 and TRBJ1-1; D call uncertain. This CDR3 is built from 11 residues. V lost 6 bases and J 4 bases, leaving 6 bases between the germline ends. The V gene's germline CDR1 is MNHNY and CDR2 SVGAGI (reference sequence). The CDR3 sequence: CASRFSTEAFF. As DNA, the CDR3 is TGTGCCAGCAGGTTCTCCACTGAAGCTTTCTTT.

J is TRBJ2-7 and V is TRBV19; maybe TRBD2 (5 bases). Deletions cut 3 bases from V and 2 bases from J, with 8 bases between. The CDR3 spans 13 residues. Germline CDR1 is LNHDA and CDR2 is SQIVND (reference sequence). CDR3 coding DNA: TGTGCCAGTAGTATCGGACTGACCTACGAGCAGTACTTC. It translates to CASSIGLTYEQYF.

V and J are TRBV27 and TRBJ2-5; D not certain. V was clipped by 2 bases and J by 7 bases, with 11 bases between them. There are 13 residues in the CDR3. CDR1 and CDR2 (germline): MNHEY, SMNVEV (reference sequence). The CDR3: CASSLEGLGTQYF. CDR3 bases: TGTGCCAGCAGTTTAGAAGGCCTAGGGACCCAGTACTTC.

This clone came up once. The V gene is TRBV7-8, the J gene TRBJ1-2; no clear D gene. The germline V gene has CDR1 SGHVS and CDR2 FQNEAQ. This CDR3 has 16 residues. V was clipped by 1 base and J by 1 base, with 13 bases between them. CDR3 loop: CASSLGNRRINYGYTF. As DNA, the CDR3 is TGTGCCAGCAGCTTAGGTAATCGGAGGATTAACTATGGCTACACCTTC.